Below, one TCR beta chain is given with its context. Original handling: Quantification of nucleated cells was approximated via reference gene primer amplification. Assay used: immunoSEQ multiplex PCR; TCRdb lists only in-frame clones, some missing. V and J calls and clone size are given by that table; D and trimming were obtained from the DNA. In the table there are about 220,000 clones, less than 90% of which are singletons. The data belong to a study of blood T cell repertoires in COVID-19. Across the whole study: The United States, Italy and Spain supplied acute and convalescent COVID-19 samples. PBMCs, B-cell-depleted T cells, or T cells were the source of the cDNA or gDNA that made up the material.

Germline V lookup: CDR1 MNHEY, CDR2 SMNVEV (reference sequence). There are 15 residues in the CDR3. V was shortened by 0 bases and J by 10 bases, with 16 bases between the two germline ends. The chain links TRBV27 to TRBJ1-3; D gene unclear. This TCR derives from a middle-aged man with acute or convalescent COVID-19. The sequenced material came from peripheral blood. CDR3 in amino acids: CASSLSANHQATIYF. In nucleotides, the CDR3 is TGTGCCAGCAGTTTATCAGCGAATCATCAAGCGACCATATATTTT.